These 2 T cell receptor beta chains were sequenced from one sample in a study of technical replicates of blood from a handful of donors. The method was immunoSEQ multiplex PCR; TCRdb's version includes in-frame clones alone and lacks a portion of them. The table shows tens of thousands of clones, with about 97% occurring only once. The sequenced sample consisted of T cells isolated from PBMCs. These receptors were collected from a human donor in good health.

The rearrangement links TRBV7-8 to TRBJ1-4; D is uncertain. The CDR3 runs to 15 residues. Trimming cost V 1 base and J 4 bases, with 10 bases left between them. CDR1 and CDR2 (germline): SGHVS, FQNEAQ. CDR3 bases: TGTGCCAGCAGCTTAGTGTCTTTCGTTAATGAAAAACTGTTTTTT. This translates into CASSLVSFVNEKLFF.

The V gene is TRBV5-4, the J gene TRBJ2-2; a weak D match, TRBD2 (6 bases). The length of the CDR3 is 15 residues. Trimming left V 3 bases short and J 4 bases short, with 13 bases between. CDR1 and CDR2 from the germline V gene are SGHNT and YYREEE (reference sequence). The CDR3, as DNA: TGTGCCAGCAGCTCGCGTCAGGGACTCACCGGGGAGCTGTTTTTT. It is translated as CASSSRQGLTGELFF.